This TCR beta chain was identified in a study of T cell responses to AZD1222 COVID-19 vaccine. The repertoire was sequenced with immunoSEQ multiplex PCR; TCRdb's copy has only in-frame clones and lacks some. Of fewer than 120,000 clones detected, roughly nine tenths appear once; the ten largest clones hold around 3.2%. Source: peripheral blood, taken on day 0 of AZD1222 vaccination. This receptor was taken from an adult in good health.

In DNA form, the CDR3 reads TGTGCCAGCAGCTATCTCGGGGACGTGACCGAGCAGTACTTC. Encoded protein: CASSYLGDVTEQYF. The V call is TRBV5-4, the J call TRBJ2-7; D might be TRBD1 or TRBD2, each matching 5 bases. The germline V and J ends were trimmed by 3 bases and 6 bases, with 16 bases remaining between them. Germline V gene sequence: CDR1 SGHNT, CDR2 YYREEE (reference sequence). The CDR3 runs 14 residues.